The present T cell receptor beta chain was sequenced within a study of beta chain features in type 1 diabetes. The ends were cut back, 5 bases at V and 5 bases at J, with 13 bases in the middle. From germline, CDR1 is SQVTM and CDR2 ANQGSEA. This CDR3 has 12 amino acids. This clone was observed a few times. The study reverse transcribed the entire isolated RNA, so it sequenced expressed TCRB transcripts. Profiling relied on immunoSEQ multiplex PCR, and the TCRdb table lists in-frame clones only, not all of them. Among around 170,000 clones listed, 7.5% to 9.5% were seen once. The sequence was obtained from a woman aged 18-29 years in good health. The sample comprised central memory CD4+ T cells from blood. The chain joins TRBV29-1 to TRBJ2-7; D may be TRBD2 (6 bases). The DNA of the CDR3 is TGCAGCGTTAACCGGGGAGGAGACGAGCAGTACTTC. Its translation is CSVNRGGDEQYF.